The subject of this entry is one T cell receptor (beta chain). Its antigen is not identified. These data are taken from a study of identifying expanded T cells in peripheral blood. The data were produced by immunoSEQ multiplex PCR, yet TCRdb's version contains in-frame clones alone and is incomplete. The sample holds roughly 100,000 clones, 88% seen once. Per germline, CDR1 SGHRS and CDR2 YFSETQ. Trimming removed 0 bases at V and 3 bases at J, with 7 bases between. The CDR3 loop spans 14 amino acids. Study-wide results and caveats: Roughly 1.2 clones differed between technical replicates, versus about 15 and 19 over time.

No infections or other immune events were documented during collection. The sequenced sample was blood. The receptor was derived from a person aged 18 to 75 in good health. The chain has TRBV5-1 and TRBJ1-3, with unresolved D. CDR3: CASSLEGYGNTIYF. As DNA, the CDR3 is TGCGCCAGCAGCTTGGAAGGGTATGGAAACACCATATATTTT.